These T cell receptor beta chains were read from a single sample in a study of cytomegalovirus exposure and HLA in healthy donors. Clones were sequenced by immunoSEQ multiplex PCR, and TCRdb holds only the in-frame ones, with some missing. The sample records about 200,000 clones, approximately 80% being singletons. The specimen was PBMCs. These receptors originate from a woman in her twenties or thirties in good health and CMV-seropositive. The CDR3 runs from the conserved cysteine through the conserved F or W. A D gene is named only where the DNA matches it firmly. Not every row has a clone size; where given, it reads once, few, many or a size class.

D gene,V gene,clone size,J gene,CDR3 DNA,CDR3 protein
TRBD1,TRBV7-2,.,TRBJ1-1,TGTGCCAGCAGGATAACAGAGACAGGGGAAGCTTTCTTT,CASRITETGEAFF
.,TRBV7-8,.,TRBJ2-1,TGTGCCAGCAGCTTAAACCCGAGCTCCTACAATGAGCAGTTCTTC,CASSLNPSSYNEQFF
TRBD1,TRBV27,.,TRBJ2-2,TGTGCCAGCAGGGCCACAGGGGCGCCAGCTCTCACCGGGGAGCTGTTTTTT,CASRATGAPALTGELFF
TRBD1,TRBV7-6,.,TRBJ1-2,TGTGCCAGCAGCTTAGGGGGGCAGGGGGAAAATGGCTACACCTTC,CASSLGGQGENGYTF
TRBD1,TRBV19,many,TRBJ2-7,TGTGCCAGTAGTGGACAGGGGGCCACCTACGAGCAGTACTTC,CASSGQGATYEQYF
.,TRBV29-1,.,TRBJ2-7,TGCAGCGTTGTCGTCACATCCTACGAGCAGTACTTC,CSVVVTSYEQYF
TRBD1,TRBV7-8,.,TRBJ2-7,TGTGCCAGCAGCTTAGTCGGACAGGGATACGAGCAGTACTTC,CASSLVGQGYEQYF
.,TRBV6-6,.,TRBJ1-1,TGTGCCAGCAGTCTGGGCAGGGGGAACACTGAAGCTTTCTTT,CASSLGRGNTEAFF
.,TRBV10-2,.,TRBJ1-5,TGCGCCAGCAGGACAGGAAACAATCAGCCCCAGCATTTT,CASRTGNNQPQHF
.,TRBV5-4,.,TRBJ2-6,TGTGCCAGCAGCCCTCCGGGAAACTCTGGGGCCAACGTCCTGACTTTC,CASSPPGNSGANVLTF
TRBD2,TRBV9,.,TRBJ2-2,TGTGCCAGCAGCGTGGGGACTACCACCGGGGAGCTGTTTTTT,CASSVGTTTGELFF
.,TRBV6-1,.,TRBJ1-1,TGTGCCAGCAGTGATCTCAGGGCGAACACTGAAGCTTTCTTT,CASSDLRANTEAFF
.,TRBV9,once,TRBJ2-1,TGTGCCAGCAGCGAGACACCCTACAATGAGCAGTTCTTC,CASSETPYNEQFF
.,TRBV6-5,.,TRBJ2-5,TGTGCCAGCAGTTACTCAGGGGGCCAAGAGACCCAGTACTTC,CASSYSGGQETQYF
.,TRBV18,.,TRBJ1-1,TGTGCCAGCTCACCAGGAGGCCAACCGAACGCACTGAACACTGAAGCTTTCTTT,CASSPGGQPNALNTEAFF
.,TRBV11-2,.,TRBJ2-7,TGTGCCAGCAGCCCACAGAGCTACGAGCAGTACTTC,CASSPQSYEQYF
TRBD2,TRBV14,once,TRBJ2-7,TGTGCCAGCAGCCAACTAGCGGGAGATTTAATCGAGCAGTACTTC,CASSQLAGDLIEQYF
.,TRBV2,.,TRBJ2-7,TGTGCCAGCACCGGGGCCTACGAGCAGTACTTC,CASTGAYEQYF
.,TRBV13,few,TRBJ2-7,TGTGCCAGCAGCTTCGCGGGTACCTACGAGCAGTACTTC,CASSFAGTYEQYF
.,TRBV29-1,.,TRBJ2-3,TGCAGCGTTGACTGGAGTGGCACAGATACGCAGTATTTT,CSVDWSGTDTQYF
.,TRBV30,few,TRBJ2-1,TGTGCCTGGAGAGGCCGAGGCCCCGAGGAGTTCTTC,CAWRGRGPEEFF
.,TRBV7-2,.,TRBJ1-2,TGTGCCAGCAGCCCAGATGGACAGAATTATGGCTACACCTTC,CASSPDGQNYGYTF
.,TRBV19,.,TRBJ2-1,TGTGCCTCGAGGGAAGAGAGAAGGCGGAATGAGCAGTTCTTC,CASREERRRNEQFF
TRBD1,TRBV7-6,.,TRBJ2-7,TGTGCCAGCAGTGGGGGACAGGCGTTAATTAACGAGCAGTACTTC,CASSGGQALINEQYF
.,TRBV5-1,.,TRBJ1-2,TGCGCCAGCAGCTTGGTGGGTGCGAGGGATGGCTACACCTTC,CASSLVGARDGYTF
.,TRBV21-1,once,TRBJ2-7,TGTGCCAGCAGCAAAAGGAGGTCAGGTGGCTCCTACGAGCAGTACTTC,CASSKRRSGGSYEQYF
.,TRBV4-1,.,TRBJ2-3,TGCGCCAGCAGCCAAGTGACCCAAGGGGCCGGTAGCACAGATACGCAGTATTTT,CASSQVTQGAGSTDTQYF
TRBD1,TRBV15,.,TRBJ2-7,TGTGCCACCAGCAGGGACAGGGGTTTCATCTCCTCCTACGAGCAGTACTTC,CATSRDRGFISSYEQYF
TRBD1,TRBV6-6,.,TRBJ1-2,TGTGCCAGCAGTCCGACAGGGGAACGAGGCTACACCTTC,CASSPTGERGYTF
.,TRBV7-2,.,TRBJ1-1,TGTGCCAGCAGCCTTGACCCAGCGAGCACTGAAGCTTTCTTT,CASSLDPASTEAFF
.,TRBV15,.,TRBJ2-5,TGTGCCACCAGCTTTGGGCTCTCACAAGAGACCCAGTACTTC,CATSFGLSQETQYF
TRBD1,TRBV28,.,TRBJ1-2,TGTGCCAGCCGCTATTCCGGGACAGGGGGTCAGTACACCTTC,CASRYSGTGGQYTF
.,TRBV7-9,.,TRBJ1-2,TGTGCCAGCAGCCGCACAGCCGTGCGCACCTTC,CASSRTAVRTF
TRBD1,TRBV5-1,.,TRBJ2-3,TGCGCCAGCAGCTTTGCACAGGGGGGAGATACGCAGTATTTT,CASSFAQGGDTQYF
.,TRBV4-1,.,TRBJ1-1,TGCGCCAGCAGCGAGTCGGTGGTGACTGAAGCTTTCTTT,CASSESVVTEAFF
.,TRBV5-4,.,TRBJ1-1,TGTGCCAGCAGCTCCGGTCCCCGAGGAGAGAACACTGAAGCTTTCTTT,CASSSGPRGENTEAFF
.,TRBV6-1,.,TRBJ2-6,TGTGCCAGCAGGGACACCCGCTCTGGGGCCAACGTCCTGACTTTC,CASRDTRSGANVLTF
.,TRBV19,few,TRBJ2-3,TGTGCCAGTAGTAAAGATGCCGACAGGCGGAACACAGATACGCAGTATTTT,CASSKDADRRNTDTQYF
.,TRBV7-9,.,TRBJ2-7,TGTGCCAGCAGCTTAAACAGGGTGAACGAGCAGTACTTC,CASSLNRVNEQYF
TRBD1,TRBV29-1,.,TRBJ1-4,TGCAGCGTCCAGGGACAGCCTAATGAAAAACTGTTTTTT,CSVQGQPNEKLFF